These 24 T cell receptor beta chains were all obtained from the same sample, sequenced in a study of regulatory T cells in long-lasting Graves disease. Time point noted: newly diagnosed GD, antithyroid drugs for less than 3 months. RNA from PBMCs was the source of the TCR library. iRepertoire HTBI primers and Arm-PCR of CDR3 regions built TCR beta libraries. One entry per CDR3 protein results from TCRdb running MiXCR on the multiplex PCR reads. The repertoire holds roughly 260,000 distinct CDR3 sequences, about 20% seen once, with less than 15% in the top ten. This same sample was also part of a study on T cells in Graves' hyperthyroidism and ophthalmopathy.

Sequenced here: peripheral blood mononuclear cells (PBMCs), sampled at new diagnosis, from a patient treated with antithyroid drugs. The receptors stem from a woman under 40 with Graves disease.

As to this clonotype: A far larger clone differs by one base, so this is likely a read error. In nucleotides, the CDR3 is TGCAGTGCTAGAGATGGAAGGTTAGGTAAGCAGTTCTTC. Translated: CSARDGRLGKQFF. The chain recombines TRBV20-1 with TRBJ2-3, with D uncertain. The end of the DNA is better explained by TRBJ2-1, so the J call may be wrong. This CDR3 has 13 amino acids. Germline CDR1 and CDR2: DFQATT and SNEGSKA (reference sequence).

This clonotype was seen repeatedly, ten times or more. The chain is built from TRBV6-2 or TRBV6-3 and TRBJ2-1, with D maybe TRBD2 (6 bases). The germline gives CDR1 MNHEY, CDR2 SVGEGT. Trimming took off 6 bases at V and 8 bases at J, with 11 bases between the two ends. The CDR3 runs to 12 residues. The CDR3 reads CASSPSVHEQFF. In nucleotides, the CDR3 is TGTGCCAGCAGCCCTAGCGTCCATGAGCAGTTCTTC.

This clonotype was picked up many times. The chain employs TRBV20-1 and TRBJ2-5; 11 bases fit TRBD2. After removal of 0 bases from V and 3 bases from J, the junction contained 6 bases not matched to a gene. Germline CDR1 and CDR2: DFQATT and SNEGSKA (reference sequence). The CDR3 is 16 residues long. The CDR3 is CSARDLRGLAEETQYF. The CDR3 region has the DNA TGCAGTGCTAGAGATCTTCGGGGACTAGCGGAAGAGACCCAGTACTTC.

This clonotype was counted many times. V and J are TRBV10-3 and TRBJ2-4; maybe TRBD2 (6 bases). Germline lookup yields CDR1 ENHRY and CDR2 SYGVKD. V lost 2 bases and J 8 bases, leaving 13 bases between the germline ends. This CDR3 has 14 amino acids. CDR3 residues: CAISELQGGHIQYF. The CDR3 DNA sequence: TGTGCCATCAGTGAGCTGCAGGGAGGACACATTCAGTACTTC.

In its sample, this clonotype was seen many times. CDR3 loop: CASSLGLQGRSPYEQYF. The CDR3 nucleotides read TGTGCCAGCAGCTTAGGCCTACAGGGGAGGTCACCCTACGAGCAGTACTTC. The chain carries TRBV7-6 and TRBJ2-7, with D tentatively TRBD1 (7 bases). This CDR3 is 17 amino acids long. Germline V gene lookup returns CDR1 SGHVS and CDR2 FNYEAQ. V dropped 1 base and J dropped 2 bases, with 18 bases sitting between them.

This clonotype was picked up many times. The gene calls are TRBV27 and TRBJ1-5; D is possibly TRBD1 (5 bases). Germline V CDR1 and CDR2: MNHEY, SMNVEV (reference sequence). V shed 10 bases and J shed 1 base, with 17 bases lying between them. This CDR3 is built from 15 residues. The CDR3 region is CATRLTRGSNQPQHF. For the CDR3, the DNA is TGTGCCACAAGACTCACCCGGGGGAGCAATCAGCCCCAGCATTTT.

With regard to this clonotype: One end of the junction does not line up with germline, which may come from a read error. This chain uses TRBV7-9 with TRBJ2-7; D is undetermined. Germline V CDR1 and CDR2: SEHNR, FQNEAQ (reference sequence). The CDR3 runs to 14 residues. DNA for the CDR3: TGCGCCAGCAGCTTGGAGAGCCTCTTCTACGAGCAGTACTTC. It translates to CASSLESLFYEQYF. Full variable domain (outside the CDR3, taken from reference TRBV7-9 and TRBJ2-7): DTGVSQNPRHKITKRGQNVTFRCDPISEHNRLYWYRQTLGQGPEFLTYFQNEAQLEKSRLLSDRFSAERPKGSFSTLEIQRTEQGDSAMYLCASSLESLFYEQYFGPGTRLTVT.

This clonotype was seen repeatedly, ten times or more. This sequence joins TRBV11-2 and TRBJ2-5, with 7 bases matching TRBD1. The ends lost 4 bases at V and 6 bases at J; junction bases unmatched: 8. Per germline, CDR1 SGHAT and CDR2 FQNNGV. The CDR3 length is 14 residues. CDR3 in DNA: TGTGCCAGCAGCTCCGAAGACAGGGAGAAGACCCAGTACTTC. Residues: CASSSEDREKTQYF.

Ten or more counts support this clonotype. The J gene is TRBJ2-7, the V gene TRBV7-9; 8 nucleotides line up with TRBD1. The germline V gene encodes CDR1 SEHNR and CDR2 FQNEAQ (reference sequence). This CDR3 spans 13 amino acids. V lost 5 bases, J lost 6 bases, and 6 bases stayed unmatched. The CDR3 DNA sequence: TGTGCCAGCAGCGGACAGGGTAGGGCCGAGCAGTACTTC. The encoded protein is CASSGQGRAEQYF.

This clonotype was seen repeatedly, ten times or more. This sequence joins TRBV20-1 and TRBJ2-1, with 13 bases that match TRBD2. Looked up from germline, CDR1 is DFQATT and CDR2 is SNEGSKA (reference sequence). CDR3 length: 14 residues. V shed 5 bases and J 8 bases; nucleotides not matched to a gene: 6. The CDR3 nucleotides read TGCAGTGCTGCCGGGACTAGCGGGGAGGATGAGCAGTTCTTC. Protein sequence: CSAAGTSGEDEQFF.

In its sample, this clonotype was seen many times. J is TRBJ2-3 and V is TRBV13, with D unclear. This CDR3 is built from 14 residues. Trimming took off 6 bases at V and 2 bases at J, with 12 bases between the two ends. Germline V gives CDR1 PRHDT, CDR2 FYEKMQ (reference sequence). The CDR3 reads CASSFDGDTDTQYF. The CDR3 region has the DNA TGTGCCAGCAGTTTTGACGGAGACACAGATACGCAGTATTTT.

This clonotype was observed many times. V and J are TRBV27 and TRBJ1-2; 9 positions agree with TRBD1. V lost 5 bases to trimming and J lost 8 bases; unmatched junction nucleotides: 12. This CDR3 comprises 15 residues. Germline values: CDR1 MNHEY, CDR2 SMNVEV (reference sequence). CDR3 bases: TGTGCCAGCAGTGCGGACAGGGGAGATCCGTCGGGCTACACCTTC. It specifies CASSADRGDPSGYTF.

This clonotype was seen ten or more times. The chain employs TRBV6-1 and TRBJ1-1, with D unclear. Germline loops: CDR1 MNHNS, CDR2 SASEGT. The CDR3 runs to 12 residues. The V and J ends lost 5 bases and 8 bases respectively, with 12 bases between them. The CDR3 loop is CASSTGGREAFF. DNA for the CDR3: TGTGCCAGCAGTACCGGCGGTCGCGAAGCTTTCTTT.

This clonotype showed up just a few times. The rearrangement joins TRBV25-1 to TRBJ1-6; D may be TRBD1 (5 bases). This CDR3 is built from 14 residues. With 2 bases removed from V and 8 bases from J, the gap between germline ends came to 10 bases. The germline gives CDR1 MGHDK, CDR2 SYGVNS. Here the CDR3 reads CASSERGEYSPLHF. CDR3 in DNA: TGTGCCAGCAGTGAACGGGGGGAGTATTCACCCCTCCACTTT.

This clonotype was counted at least ten times. The genes are TRBV11-2 and TRBJ2-2; D is undetermined. Germline CDR1 is SGHAT and CDR2 is FQNNGV. The CDR3 consists of 14 residues. V lost 0 bases and J 6 bases, leaving 8 bases between the germline ends. The chain's CDR3 is CASSLELASGELFF. CDR3 bases: TGTGCCAGCAGCTTAGAGTTGGCTTCCGGGGAGCTGTTTTTT. The complete variable domain, with remaining parts taken from reference TRBV11-2 and TRBJ2-2, reads EAGVAQSPRYKIIEKRQSVAFWCNPISGHATLYWYQQILGQGPKLLIQFQNNGVVDDSQLPKDRFSAERLKGVDSTLKIQPAKLEDSAVYLCASSLELASGELFFGEGSRLTVL.

The chain uses TRBV6-1 and TRBJ2-2, with D possibly TRBD2 on 6 matching bases. Trimming removed 10 bases from V and 0 bases from J, with 12 bases in between. The V gene's germline CDR1 is MNHNS and CDR2 SASEGT. This CDR3 is 14 amino acids long. In DNA, the CDR3 is TGTGCCAACAGACTAGGGCCGAACACCGGGGAGCTGTTTTTT. It translates to CANRLGPNTGELFF.

This clonotype was seen many times. The chain carries TRBV18 and TRBJ1-1; TRBD1 matches at 8 bases. The CDR3 contains 13 residues. J lost 4 bases, V lost 8 bases, and 6 bases had no gene match. CDR1 and CDR2 (germline): KGHSH, LQKENI. CDR3 sequence (DNA): TGTGCCAGCAGCCGTGACAGGGGCACTGAAGCTTTCTTT. As protein: CASSRDRGTEAFF.

This clonotype was detected many times. The CDR3 sequence is CASTETGGSTEAFF. CDR3 in DNA: TGTGCCAGCACCGAAACAGGGGGAAGCACTGAAGCTTTCTTT. V gene TRBV27 combines with J gene TRBJ1-1; 8 nucleotides line up with TRBD1. The CDR3 covers 14 residues. V lost 7 bases and J lost 4; bases outside the gene matches: 8. Germline CDR1 reads MNHEY; CDR2 reads SMNVEV (reference sequence).

This clonotype was counted at least ten times. The chain links TRBV5-5 to TRBJ1-1; D is undetermined. Trimming took 3 bases from V and 3 from J, leaving 12 bases between them. CDR1 SGHKS and CDR2 YYEKEE come from the germline V gene (reference sequence). The CDR3 loop spans 14 amino acids. The CDR3 loop is CASSSDPDDTEAFF. As DNA, the CDR3 is TGTGCCAGCAGCTCGGACCCTGACGACACTGAAGCTTTCTTT.

This clonotype was seen ten or more times. The J gene is TRBJ2-2, the V gene TRBV3-1, with TRBD2 matching 9 bases. CDR1 LGHDT and CDR2 YNNKEL come from the germline V gene (reference sequence). The CDR3 totals 17 residues. V shed 5 bases, J shed 5 bases, and the junction held 12 bases outside the gene matches. The CDR3 loop reads CASSAGLRGGNTGELFF. CDR3 bases: TGTGCCAGCAGCGCAGGTTTGCGGGGGGGCAATACCGGGGAGCTGTTTTTT.

V and J are TRBV7-2 and TRBJ1-1; 10 bases map to TRBD1. Germline assignment: CDR1 SGHTA and CDR2 FQGNSA. This CDR3 contains 15 residues. V shed 1 base and J 3 bases; nucleotides not matched to a gene: 2. CDR3 sequence: CASSLGTGGYTEAFF. The CDR3 region has the DNA TGTGCCAGCAGCTTAGGGACAGGGGGATACACTGAAGCTTTCTTT.

In this sample, this clonotype turned up many times. The chain couples TRBV20-1 to TRBJ1-1, with D unclear. The CDR3 runs 13 residues. The V end was cut by 5 bases, the J end by 10 bases, with 20 bases between. Per germline, CDR1 DFQATT and CDR2 SNEGSKA (reference sequence). The CDR3 region is CSAATSMSPAAFF. Written as DNA, the CDR3 is TGCAGTGCTGCGACCTCGATGAGCCCAGCAGCTTTCTTT.

This clonotype has ten or more counts. The chain joins TRBV10-3 to TRBJ2-3; D possibly corresponds to TRBD2 (6 bases). This CDR3 region has 14 residues. V lost 2 bases, J lost 2 bases, and 8 bases lay in between. Germline V gives CDR1 ENHRY, CDR2 SYGVKD. For the CDR3, the DNA is TGTGCCATCAGTGAGAGGGACTTCACAGATACGCAGTATTTT. Translating gives CAISERDFTDTQYF.

A note on this clonotype: At one end, the junction sequence differs from germline, possibly due to a read error. The J gene is TRBJ2-7, the V gene TRBV5-1; D is perhaps TRBD1 (6 bases). Germline V gives CDR1 SGHRS, CDR2 YFSETQ. The CDR3 runs 14 residues. The CDR3 region is CASSNTGSSYEQYF. As DNA, the CDR3 is TGTGCCAGCAGCAATACAGGGTCCTCCTACGAGCAGTACTTC. Filled out from reference TRBV5-1 and TRBJ2-7, the complete variable domain reads KAGVTQTPRYLIKTRGQQVTLSCSPISGHRSVSWYQQTPGQGLQFLFEYFSETQRNKGNFPGRFSGRQFSNSRSEMNVSTLELGDSALYLCASSNTGSSYEQYFGPGTRLTVT.